A single sample gave rise to the 4 T cell receptor beta chains below, sequenced in a study of control samples from healthy donors and cancer patients. Clones were sequenced by immunoSEQ multiplex PCR, and TCRdb holds only the in-frame ones, with some missing. The repertoire holds fewer than 500,000 clones, around 90% seen once, with approximately 6.3% in the top ten. Material for sequencing was PBMCs. These receptor sequences come from a man in his forties with head and neck cancer.

This sequence joins TRBV5-5 and TRBJ2-3; 10 nucleotides align to TRBD2. Per germline, CDR1 SGHKS and CDR2 YYEKEE (reference sequence). The CDR3 covers 16 residues. The trim removed 1 base at V and 7 bases at J, leaving 9 bases unmatched. The CDR3 loop reads CASSLLPSGGGNTQYF. The CDR3 region has the DNA TGTGCCAGCAGCTTGTTACCTAGCGGGGGTGGAAATACGCAGTATTTT.

CDR3 sequence: CASSLGQPPVSDTQYF. Written as DNA, the CDR3 is TGTGCCAGCAGCTTAGGACAACCTCCTGTTTCAGATACGCAGTATTTT. The rearrangement links TRBV11-3 to TRBJ2-3, with no clear D. Deletions cut 1 base from V and 4 bases from J, with 15 bases between. This CDR3 has 16 amino acids. In germline, CDR1 is SGHNT, CDR2 YENEEA.

The chain is built from TRBV7-2 and TRBJ2-7, with D perhaps matching TRBD1 (6 bases). The CDR3 totals 14 residues. The V end was cut by 0 bases, the J end by 7 bases, with 13 bases between. CDR1 is SGHTA, CDR2 FQGNSA, per germline. CDR3 DNA: TGTGCCAGCAGCTTAGCAACAGGGAGTAGGGAGCAGTACTTC. Translated: CASSLATGSREQYF.

The chain carries TRBV5-1 and TRBJ2-2, with 9 bases lining up with TRBD2. Germline V gene data show CDR1 as SGHRS and CDR2 as YFSETQ. This CDR3 region has 17 residues. Germline trimming cut 5 bases from V and 2 bases from J; bases unmatched to any gene: 10. CDR3 loop: CASRSLAGEQNTGELFF. As DNA, the CDR3 is TGCGCCAGCAGATCCTTAGCGGGGGAGCAAAACACCGGGGAGCTGTTTTTT.